This T cell receptor (beta chain) was documented in a study of T-cell memory formation after mild COVID-19. Study as a whole: The TCR clusters were mostly specific to one donor.

This clonotype was picked up many times. Its specificity is not known. Whole-study findings and limits: CD4+ contracting clones were found mainly in CM and EM, and CD8+ ones in EMRA.

The CDR3 contains 15 residues. The germline CDR1 and CDR2 sequences are SGHRS and YFSETQ. Trimming shortened V by 3 bases and J by 6 bases, and 17 bases separated the two germline ends. 5'RACE, which relied on constant-segment primers, yielded TCR alpha and TCR beta cDNA libraries carrying sample barcodes and UMIs. TCRdb re-called the 5' RACE reads through MiXCR, storing one row per CDR3 protein. The data show about 350,000 distinct CDR3 sequences, over 13% seen once. Sequences were obtained from PBMCs or a T cell subset sorted from them (not recorded which). This receptor was obtained from a man aged 18-30 years who had mild COVID-19 (a few samples of this study predate the infection). Cell type and time point are not known. V gene TRBV5-1 combines with J gene TRBJ2-3; a possible D gene is TRBD2 (6 bases). CDR3 sequence: CASSSYGVAVDTQYF. The CDR3, as DNA: TGCGCCAGCAGCTCCTACGGGGTAGCGGTGGATACGCAGTATTTT. Looking up the rest from reference TRBV5-1 and TRBJ2-3 gives the full variable domain: KAGVTQTPRYLIKTRGQQVTLSCSPISGHRSVSWYQQTPGQGLQFLFEYFSETQRNKGNFPGRFSGRQFSNSRSEMNVSTLELGDSALYLCASSSYGVAVDTQYFGPGTRLTVL.